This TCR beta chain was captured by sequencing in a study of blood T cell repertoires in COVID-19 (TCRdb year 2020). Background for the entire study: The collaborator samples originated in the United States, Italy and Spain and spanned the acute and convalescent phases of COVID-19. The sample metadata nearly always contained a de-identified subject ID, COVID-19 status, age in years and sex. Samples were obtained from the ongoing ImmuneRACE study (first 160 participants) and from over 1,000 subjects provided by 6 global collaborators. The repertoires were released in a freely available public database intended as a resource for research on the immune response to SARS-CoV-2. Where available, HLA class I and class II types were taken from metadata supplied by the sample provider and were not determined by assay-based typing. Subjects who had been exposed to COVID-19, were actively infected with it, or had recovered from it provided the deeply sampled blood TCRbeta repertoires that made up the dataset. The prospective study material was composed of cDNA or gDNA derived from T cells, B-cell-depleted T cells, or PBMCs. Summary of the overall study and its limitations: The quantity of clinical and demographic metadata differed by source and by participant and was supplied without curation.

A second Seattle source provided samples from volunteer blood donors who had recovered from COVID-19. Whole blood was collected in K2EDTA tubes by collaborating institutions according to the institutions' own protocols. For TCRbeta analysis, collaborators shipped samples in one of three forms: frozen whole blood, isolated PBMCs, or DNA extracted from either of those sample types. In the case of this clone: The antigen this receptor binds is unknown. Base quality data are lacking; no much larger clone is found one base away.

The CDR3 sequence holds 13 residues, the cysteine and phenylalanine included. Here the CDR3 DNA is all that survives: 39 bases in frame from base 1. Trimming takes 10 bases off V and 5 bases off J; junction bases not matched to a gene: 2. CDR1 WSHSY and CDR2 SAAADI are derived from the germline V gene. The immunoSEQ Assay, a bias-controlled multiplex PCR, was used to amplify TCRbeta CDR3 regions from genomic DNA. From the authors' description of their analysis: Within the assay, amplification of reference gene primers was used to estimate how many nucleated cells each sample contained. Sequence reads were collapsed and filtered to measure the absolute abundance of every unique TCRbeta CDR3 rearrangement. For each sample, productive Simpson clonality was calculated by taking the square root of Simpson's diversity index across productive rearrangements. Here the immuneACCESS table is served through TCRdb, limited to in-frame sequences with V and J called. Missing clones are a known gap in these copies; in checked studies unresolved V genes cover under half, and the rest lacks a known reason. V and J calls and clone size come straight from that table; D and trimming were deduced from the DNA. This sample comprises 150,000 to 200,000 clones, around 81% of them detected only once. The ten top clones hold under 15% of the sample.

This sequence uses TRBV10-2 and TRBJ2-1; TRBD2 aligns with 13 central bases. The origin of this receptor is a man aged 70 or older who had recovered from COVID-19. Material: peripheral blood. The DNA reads TGCGCCACCGGACTAGCGGGAGACAATGAGCAGTTCTTC. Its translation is CATGLAGDNEQFF.